The source of this T cell receptor (beta chain) is a study of lymphopenia after photon versus proton radiotherapy. Clones were read by immunoSEQ multiplex PCR, and TCRdb kept only the in-frame ones, dropping some. The table records roughly 150,000 clones, about nine tenths of them present only once. This CDR3 has 16 residues. Trimming took off 1 base at V and 3 bases at J, with 12 bases between the two ends. Germline V gene data show CDR1 as SGHTA and CDR2 as FQGNSA. The sample consisted of peripheral blood, taken from a patient treated with photon-based radiotherapy. The sequence was obtained from a man aged 50 to 59 with gastric cancer. The V and J genes are TRBV7-2 and TRBJ1-4; D call uncertain. The CDR3 DNA reads TGTGCCAGCAGCTTAGGGACCTCCCGGGCTAATGAAAAACTGTTTTTT. Residues: CASSLGTSRANEKLFF.